Listed here are 10 T cell receptor beta chains from one sample, sequenced in a study of blood T cell repertoires in COVID-19. TCRdb's copy holds only in-frame clones and misses some; the assay was immunoSEQ multiplex PCR. The repertoire holds over 200,000 clones, with just under 90% as singletons. Source material: peripheral blood. The receptor source for this set is a man between 60 and 75 years old who had recovered from COVID-19.

The chain has TRBV4-3 and TRBJ1-4; 12 bases match TRBD1. The junction had 2 bases not matched to a gene; V was cut back by 1 base and J by 5 bases. CDR1 and CDR2 (germline): LGHNA, YSLEER. This CDR3 has 16 amino acids. For the CDR3, the DNA is TGCGCCAGCAGCCAAGGGGGACAGGGGGCAAATGAAAAACTGTTTTTT. Translation: CASSQGGQGANEKLFF.

V and J are TRBV7-3 and TRBJ2-4; a possible D gene is TRBD1 (5 bases). The V and J ends lost 2 bases and 5 bases respectively, with 7 bases between them. Germline CDR1 is SGHTA and CDR2 is FQGTGA. CDR3 length: 13 residues. The CDR3 here is CASSLGAENIQYF. CDR3 bases: TGTGCCAGCAGCTTAGGGGCGGAAAACATTCAGTACTTC.

The J gene is TRBJ2-3, the V gene TRBV5-1, with TRBD1 identical over 7 bases. The junction had 13 bases not matched to a gene; V was cut back by 5 bases and J by 7 bases. CDR3 length: 15 amino acids. The germline CDR1 and CDR2 sequences are SGHRS and YFSETQ. The CDR3 loop reads CASRIGTDQPYTQYF. The CDR3 DNA reads TGCGCCAGCAGAATCGGGACAGACCAACCCTATACGCAGTATTTT. The full variable domain, its missing parts supplied by reference TRBV5-1 and TRBJ2-3, is KAGVTQTPRYLIKTRGQQVTLSCSPISGHRSVSWYQQTPGQGLQFLFEYFSETQRNKGNFPGRFSGRQFSNSRSEMNVSTLELGDSALYLCASRIGTDQPYTQYFGPGTRLTVL.

The chain couples TRBV9 to TRBJ2-1; 14 bases agree with TRBD2. V was clipped by 3 bases and J by 6 bases; unmatched bases: 2. The CDR3 consists of 15 residues. The germline V gene has CDR1 SGDLS and CDR2 YYNGEE. As DNA, the CDR3 is TGTGCCAGCAGCGGACTAGCGGGAGGGCCCAATGAGCAGTTCTTC. It encodes CASSGLAGGPNEQFF.

CDR3 bases: TGTGCCAGCAGCCAAGCGGCAGGGGGCACCGGGGAGCTGTTTTTT. This codes for CASSQAAGGTGELFF. The rearrangement links TRBV4-2 to TRBJ2-2, with 7 positions matching TRBD1. The trim removed 1 base at V and 4 bases at J, leaving 3 bases unmatched. CDR1 is LGHNA and CDR2 is YNFKEQ in the germline V gene. The CDR3 spans 15 residues.

The gene calls are TRBV19 and TRBJ2-2; 12 nucleotides line up with TRBD2. This CDR3 has 16 residues. The V and J ends lost 5 bases and 7 bases, in that order; junction bases with no gene match: 8. Germline V gene lookup returns CDR1 LNHDA and CDR2 SQIVND (reference sequence). CDR3 sequence: CASSVLAGGPVGELFF. The DNA for the CDR3 is TGTGCCAGTAGTGTCCTAGCGGGAGGGCCTGTCGGGGAGCTGTTTTTT.

The chain recombines TRBV6-4 with TRBJ1-1; D ambiguous. Trimming cost V 4 bases and J 5 bases, with 11 bases left between them. This CDR3 spans 13 amino acids. Germline V gives CDR1 MRHNA, CDR2 SNTAGT. CDR3 DNA: TGTGCCAGCAGTGTGACGGTACAGACTGAAGCTTTCTTT. It codes for CASSVTVQTEAFF.

The genes are TRBV6-5 and TRBJ2-5; tentatively, D is TRBD2 (5 bases). From germline, CDR1 is MNHEY and CDR2 SVGAGI. V was cut by 8 bases and J by 2 bases, with 15 bases left in between. The CDR3 sequence is 14 residues long. The DNA of the CDR3 is TGTGCCAGCTCTGGGAGCGGAGTACAAGAGACCCAGTACTTC. Translation gives CASSGSGVQETQYF.

The V gene is TRBV15, the J gene TRBJ2-7; D is perhaps TRBD2 (5 bases). CDR3 size: 15 residues. Germline V gene lookup returns CDR1 LNHNV and CDR2 YYDKDF (reference sequence). V lost 0 bases and J lost 2, with 11 bases in between. The CDR3 region is CATSRDPGSTYEQYF. The DNA of the CDR3 is TGTGCCACCAGCAGAGATCCGGGGTCTACCTACGAGCAGTACTTC.

This chain links TRBV2 with TRBJ1-2, with 9 nucleotides matching TRBD1. The V segment lost 5 bases and the J segment 5 bases; nucleotides outside the gene matches: 9. Germline assignment: CDR1 SNHLY and CDR2 FYNNEI. The CDR3 has 15 amino acids. The CDR3 loop is CASSFSGTGNYGYTF. CDR3 nucleotides: TGTGCCAGCAGTTTCTCCGGGACAGGGAATTATGGCTACACCTTC.